These 31 T cell receptor beta chains were sequenced from one sample in a study of OX40 agonist ivuxolimab in advanced cancers. TCRdb keeps only in-frame clones here, not all; method: immunoSEQ multiplex PCR. The sample includes about 46,000 clones, 88% of them seen just once. Sequencing used CD4+ or CD8+ T cells sorted from blood, obtained in a trial of the OX40 agonist ivuxolimab. Source of these receptors: an adult with an advanced solid tumor such as melanoma, head and neck, liver or kidney cancer.

As for this clone: The same CDR3 is also encoded by other DNA sequences in this sample. The chain recombines TRBV7-9 with TRBJ2-7; unclear D gene. V lost 1 base and J lost 1, with 11 bases in between. The germline V gene encodes CDR1 SEHNR and CDR2 FQNEAQ (reference sequence). This CDR3 spans 15 amino acids. This CDR3 reads CASSLGTDLSYEQYF. The CDR3 DNA follows: TGTGCCAGCAGCTTAGGAACAGACTTGTCCTACGAGCAGTACTTC. The full variable domain, with the rest looked up from reference TRBV7-9 and TRBJ2-7, is DTGVSQNPRHKITKRGQNVTFRCDPISEHNRLYWYRQTLGQGPEFLTYFQNEAQLEKSRLLSDRFSAERPKGSFSTLEIQRTEQGDSAMYLCASSLGTDLSYEQYFGPGTRLTVT.

In nucleotides, the CDR3 is TGTGCCAGCTCCCCGAGGACGGGAGCTGAGGTCACTGAAGCTTTCTTT. This sequence encodes CASSPRTGAEVTEAFF. The gene calls are TRBV18 and TRBJ1-1; D unresolved. The CDR3 has 16 residues. In germline, CDR1 is KGHSH, CDR2 LQKENI. Trimming removed 6 bases from V and 4 bases from J, with 21 bases in between.

The V and J genes are TRBV10-2 and TRBJ1-5, with 10 positions matching TRBD1. This CDR3 comprises 17 residues. J was trimmed by 2 bases and V by 6 bases; bases with no gene match: 10. Germline lookup yields CDR1 WSHSY and CDR2 SAAADI. The CDR3 sequence is CASSATGGRLGNQPQHF. Written as DNA, the CDR3 is TGCGCCAGCAGCGCGACAGGGGGCCGGTTGGGCAATCAGCCCCAGCATTTT.

The chain joins TRBV7-3 to TRBJ2-7; no firm D call. The CDR3 consists of 11 residues. Deletions cut 2 bases from V and 5 bases from J, with 4 bases between. CDR1 and CDR2 (germline): SGHTA, FQGTGA. CDR3 nucleotides: TGTGCCAGCAGCTTACAAGACGAGCAGTACTTC. Its protein is CASSLQDEQYF.

The chain links TRBV7-2 to TRBJ2-2; D is possibly TRBD1 (6 bases). Trimming shortened V by 4 bases and J by 0 bases, and 12 bases separated the two germline ends. The CDR3 totals 16 residues. CDR1 is SGHTA, CDR2 FQGNSA, per germline. The CDR3 reads CASSSSGTSNTGELFF. CDR3 nucleotides: TGTGCCAGCAGCTCCTCCGGGACATCGAACACCGGGGAGCTGTTTTTT. The full variable domain, its missing parts supplied by reference TRBV7-2 and TRBJ2-2, is GAGVSQSPSNKVTEKGKDVELRCDPISGHTALYWYRQSLGQGLEFLIYFQGNSAPDKSGLPSDRFSAERTGGSVSTLTIQRTQQEDSAVYLCASSSSGTSNTGELFFGEGSRLTVL.

This chain connects TRBV30 to TRBJ2-3, with 10 positions matching TRBD2. Trimming removed 2 bases from V and 6 bases from J; junction bases left unmatched: 8. Germline V lookup: CDR1 GTSNPN, CDR2 SVGIG (reference sequence). This CDR3 spans 15 amino acids. CDR3 loop: CAWSRLAGEGDTQYF. The CDR3 DNA follows: TGTGCCTGGAGTAGGCTAGCGGGAGAAGGGGATACGCAGTATTTT.

V is TRBV2 and J is TRBJ2-2; 8 nucleotides agree with TRBD1. From germline, CDR1 is SNHLY and CDR2 FYNNEI. The junction had 6 bases not matched to a gene; V was cut back by 2 bases and J by 4 bases. The CDR3 is made up of 16 amino acids. This CDR3 is CASSETQGGSTGELFF. CDR3 DNA: TGTGCCAGCAGTGAAACACAGGGGGGTAGCACCGGGGAGCTGTTTTTT.

The V gene is TRBV5-1, the J gene TRBJ2-7; D remains unclear. Trimming removed 0 bases from V and 5 bases from J, with 15 bases in between. Germline CDR1 SGHRS, CDR2 YFSETQ. The CDR3 length is 15 residues. The CDR3 loop reads CASSLEAGPLDEQYF. CDR3 bases: TGCGCCAGCAGCTTGGAAGCAGGCCCCCTCGACGAGCAGTACTTC.

The rearrangement joins TRBV5-1 to TRBJ2-7, with D hard to call. Germline CDR1 SGHRS, CDR2 YFSETQ. CDR3 length: 13 amino acids. Trimming took 1 base from V and 2 from J, leaving 7 bases between them. In DNA form, the CDR3 reads TGCGCCAGCAGCTTGCAGCGTACCTACGAGCAGTACTTC. Amino acids: CASSLQRTYEQYF.

The chain employs TRBV11-2 and TRBJ2-1, with unresolved D. The germline V gene encodes CDR1 SGHAT and CDR2 FQNNGV. The ends were cut back, 4 bases at V and 3 bases at J, with 10 bases in the middle. This CDR3 has 14 amino acids. CDR3 region: CASSSLVLYNEQFF. The CDR3 bases are TGTGCCAGCAGCTCACTCGTACTCTACAATGAGCAGTTCTTC.

The CDR3 coding sequence is TGTGCCAGCAGTTTAAGAACAGGGGGGTGGAACTATGGCTACACCTTC. The encoded protein is CASSLRTGGWNYGYTF. The chain is built from TRBV28 and TRBJ1-2, with TRBD1 matching 8 bases. V lost 2 bases, J lost 2 bases, and 7 bases stayed unmatched. The germline V gene has CDR1 MDHEN and CDR2 SYDVKM. The CDR3 totals 16 residues.

V usage is TRBV28 and J usage is TRBJ1-2, with TRBD1 as a possible D gene (6 bases). The V gene lost 3 bases and the J gene lost 8 bases, with 13 bases spanning the gap. Germline CDR1 is MDHEN and CDR2 is SYDVKM. The CDR3 loop spans 13 amino acids. The CDR3 DNA reads as TGTGCCAGCAGTTTGATGGGGGCGAGAGGCTACACCTTC. Translated: CASSLMGARGYTF.

The chain couples TRBV12-5 to TRBJ1-4, with D hard to call. Germline assignment: CDR1 LGHNT and CDR2 FRNRAP. V shed 4 bases and J shed 0 bases, with 15 bases lying between them. CDR3 size: 17 residues. DNA of the CDR3: TGTGCTAGTGGTTCCTGCCCGGGTGCCCCAACTAATGAAAAACTGTTTTTT. It codes for CASGSCPGAPTNEKLFF.

The J gene is TRBJ2-3, the V gene TRBV7-3, with TRBD2 as a possible D gene (6 bases). The V gene lost 5 bases and the J gene lost 2 bases, with 17 bases spanning the gap. CDR1 is SGHTA and CDR2 is FQGTGA in the germline V gene. This CDR3 comprises 16 residues. The CDR3 spells CASSQSPGAYTDTQYF. The CDR3 DNA reads TGTGCCAGCAGCCAGAGTCCGGGAGCTTACACAGATACGCAGTATTTT.

The CDR3 DNA sequence: TGTGCCAGCACCCCGGGTTACAGGCAGCCCCAGCATTTT. Amino acid sequence: CASTPGYRQPQHF. The rearrangement links TRBV2 to TRBJ1-5; tentative D call: TRBD1 (5 bases). The CDR3 covers 13 residues. Germline-derived CDR1 and CDR2 are SNHLY and FYNNEI. V lost 7 bases and J lost 7, with 14 bases in between.

The CDR3 loop reads CASSLEGGAGQPQHF. In nucleotides, the CDR3 is TGTGCCAGCAGCTTGGAGGGAGGGGCGGGTCAGCCCCAGCATTTT. The chain combines TRBV7-9 with TRBJ1-5; weak D call: TRBD1 (5 bases). The CDR3 consists of 15 residues. CDR1 and CDR2 from the germline V gene are SEHNR and FQNEAQ (reference sequence). Trimming took 3 bases from V and 6 from J, leaving 15 bases between them.

Worth noting for this clone: The germline gene is not matched at one end of the junction; a read error may be the cause. The chain recombines TRBV5-1 with TRBJ2-3; 7 bases map to TRBD2. The length of the CDR3 is 15 residues. Germline-derived CDR1 and CDR2 are SGHRS and YFSETQ. This chain's CDR3 is CTSSVTSMRTDTQYF. CDR3 DNA sequence: TGCACCAGCAGCGTGACTAGCATGCGGACAGATACGCAGTATTTT.

This clone was observed a few times. The chain is built from TRBV6-5 and TRBJ1-5; D remains unclear. The CDR3 is 15 residues long. V shed 5 bases and J shed 9 bases, with 20 bases lying between them. The germline V gene encodes CDR1 MNHEY and CDR2 SVGAGI. CDR3 region: CASSPSPGPRAPQHF. The CDR3 DNA sequence: TGTGCCAGCAGTCCGTCCCCGGGTCCGCGGGCGCCCCAGCATTTT.

The V call is TRBV27, the J call TRBJ2-7, with TRBD1 matching 8 bases. V was pared by 5 bases and J by 3 bases, with 12 bases of the junction left unmatched. The length of the CDR3 is 16 residues. CDR1 MNHEY and CDR2 SMNVEV come from the germline V gene (reference sequence). The CDR3 is CASSPTPTGASYEQYF. CDR3 sequence (DNA): TGTGCCAGCAGTCCAACTCCGACAGGGGCGAGCTACGAGCAGTACTTC.

This chain uses TRBV10-3 with TRBJ1-5; D call uncertain. The ends were cut back, 4 bases at V and 0 bases at J, with 31 bases in the middle. This CDR3 has 22 residues. Germline CDR1 and CDR2: ENHRY and SYGVKD. CDR3 coding DNA: TGTGCCATCAGTGTGCAGGACTTACGCTCTTTGTTTTTTTCAGATAGCAATCAGCCCCAGCATTTT. Translation: CAISVQDLRSLFFSDSNQPQHF.

This clone has a single count. The chain combines TRBV6-5 with TRBJ2-5, with a weak D call TRBD2 (7 bases). The germline V and J ends were trimmed by 6 bases and 4 bases, with 18 bases remaining between them. Per germline, CDR1 MNHEY and CDR2 SVGAGI. This CDR3 is 15 amino acids long. The CDR3 sequence is CASSRYRGAIETQYF. As DNA, the CDR3 is TGTGCCAGCAGCCGTTATCGGGGGGCAATAGAGACCCAGTACTTC.

The chain links TRBV5-4 to TRBJ2-3; D is possibly TRBD1 (6 bases). The CDR3 totals 16 residues. Trimming took 5 bases from V and 0 from J, leaving 16 bases between them. From germline, CDR1 is SGHNT and CDR2 YYREEE (reference sequence). The CDR3 bases are TGTGCCAGCAGAAGTGAAGGGGGTTCTAGCACAGATACGCAGTATTTT. Translated, it gives CASRSEGGSSTDTQYF. Full variable domain (outside the CDR3, taken from reference TRBV5-4 and TRBJ2-3): ETGVTQSPTHLIKTRGQQVTLRCSSQSGHNTVSWYQQALGQGPQFIFQYYREEENGRGNFPPRFSGLQFPNYSSELNVNALELDDSALYLCASRSEGGSSTDTQYFGPGTRLTVL.

In its sample, this clone was seen once. V usage is TRBV9 and J usage is TRBJ2-7; TRBD1 agrees at 7 bases. The CDR3 has 15 residues. V shed 0 bases and J 4 bases; nucleotides not matched to a gene: 7. Germline CDR1 is SGDLS and CDR2 is YYNGEE. The CDR3 DNA reads as TGTGCCAGCAGCGTAGGTGAAGGGGGCTGGTACGAGCAGTACTTC. This sequence encodes CASSVGEGGWYEQYF. Based on the CDR3 plus reference TRBV9 and TRBJ2-7, the full variable domain is DSGVTQTPKHLITATGQRVTLRCSPRSGDLSVYWYQQSLDQGLQFLIQYYNGEERAKGNILERFSAQQFPDLHSELNLSSLELGDSALYFCASSVGEGGWYEQYFGPGTRLTVT.

CDR3: CASSLLGTEQYF. The CDR3 DNA reads as TGCGCCAGCAGCTTGTTAGGGACCGAGCAGTACTTC. The chain has TRBV5-1 and TRBJ2-7; D may correspond to TRBD1 or TRBD2 (5 bases each). V was shortened by 1 base and J by 6 bases, with 8 bases between the two germline ends. The germline gives CDR1 SGHRS, CDR2 YFSETQ. The CDR3 totals 12 residues.

The chain links TRBV19 to TRBJ2-5; 10 bases are a match to TRBD2. CDR3 length: 20 residues. Germline V gene lookup returns CDR1 LNHDA and CDR2 SQIVND (reference sequence). Unmatched junction bases numbered 22, after V lost 3 bases and J lost 6 bases. The CDR3 region is CASSMASGSARRGGEQTQYF. The CDR3 coding sequence is TGTGCCAGTAGTATGGCTAGCGGGAGTGCACGTAGAGGAGGGGAACAGACCCAGTACTTC.

V is TRBV6-1 and J is TRBJ2-7; 8 positions agree with TRBD1. This CDR3 comprises 15 residues. The V gene end was trimmed by 7 bases and the J gene end by 0 bases; junction bases not matched to a gene: 8. Germline assignment: CDR1 MNHNS and CDR2 SASEGT. The CDR3 nucleotides read TGTGCCAGCACCGAAAGGGACAGGAGCTCCTACGAGCAGTACTTC. It codes for CASTERDRSSYEQYF.

The J gene is TRBJ1-3, the V gene TRBV5-1; D remains unclear. V lost 5 bases and J lost 3, with 9 bases in between. The germline CDR1 and CDR2 sequences are SGHRS and YFSETQ. The CDR3 covers 13 residues. The CDR3 spells CASSNWGGNTIYF. The CDR3 bases are TGCGCCAGCAGTAATTGGGGTGGAAACACCATATATTTT.

The V gene is TRBV12-5, the J gene TRBJ1-1, with TRBD1 as a possible D gene (6 bases). The CDR3 is made up of 13 amino acids. Germline CDR1 reads LGHNT; CDR2 reads FRNRAP. V shed 5 bases and J shed 4 bases, with 11 bases lying between them. CDR3 amino acids: CASGVDRTTEAFF. The CDR3 coding sequence is TGTGCTAGTGGTGTAGACAGGACCACTGAAGCTTTCTTT.

This clone was seen a few times. The genes are TRBV2 and TRBJ1-5; TRBD1 is a possible D gene (5 bases). Trimming pared 7 bases from V and 3 bases from J, leaving 16 bases between. The CDR3 is made up of 15 amino acids. Germline values: CDR1 SNHLY, CDR2 FYNNEI. Here the CDR3 DNA reads TGTGCCAGCAACGAAGGGGCGTTTGTCAATCAGCCCCAGCATTTT. Its translation: CASNEGAFVNQPQHF.

This chain connects TRBV7-2 to TRBJ2-3; D unclear. The V end was cut by 4 bases, the J end by 2 bases, with 10 bases between. This CDR3 spans 14 amino acids. Germline V CDR1 and CDR2: SGHTA, FQGNSA. The CDR3 loop reads CASSYRVPTDTQYF. The CDR3 DNA follows: TGTGCCAGCAGCTACCGGGTCCCCACAGATACGCAGTATTTT. The full variable domain, its missing parts supplied by reference TRBV7-2 and TRBJ2-3, is GAGVSQSPSNKVTEKGKDVELRCDPISGHTALYWYRQSLGQGLEFLIYFQGNSAPDKSGLPSDRFSAERTGGSVSTLTIQRTQQEDSAVYLCASSYRVPTDTQYFGPGTRLTVL.

The chain couples TRBV10-3 to TRBJ2-3; 8 bases line up with TRBD2. V dropped 4 bases and J dropped 1; count of bases not matched to a gene: 10. Germline CDR1 is ENHRY and CDR2 is SYGVKD. This CDR3 contains 17 residues. CDR3 DNA: TGTGCCATCAGTGTTGCTAGCGGGCCCGGCGGCACAGATACGCAGTATTTT. Protein: CAISVASGPGGTDTQYF.